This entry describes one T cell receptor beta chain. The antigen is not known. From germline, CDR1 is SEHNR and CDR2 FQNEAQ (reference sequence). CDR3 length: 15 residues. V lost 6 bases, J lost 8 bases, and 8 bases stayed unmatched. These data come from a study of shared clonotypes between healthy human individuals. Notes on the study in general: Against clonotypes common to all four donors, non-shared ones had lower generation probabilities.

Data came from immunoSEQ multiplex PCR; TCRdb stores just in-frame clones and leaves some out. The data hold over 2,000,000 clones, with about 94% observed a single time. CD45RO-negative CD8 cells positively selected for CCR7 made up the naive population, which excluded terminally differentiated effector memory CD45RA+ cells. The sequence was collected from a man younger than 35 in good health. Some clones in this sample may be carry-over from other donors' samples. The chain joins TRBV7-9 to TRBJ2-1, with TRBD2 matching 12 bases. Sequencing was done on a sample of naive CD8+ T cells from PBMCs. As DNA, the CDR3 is TGTGCCAGCAGACCCCCTAGCGGGAGGGCCCATGAGCAGTTCTTC. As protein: CASRPPSGRAHEQFF.